The present T cell receptor (beta chain) was sequenced within a study of blood T cell repertoires in COVID-19. The wider study: Sites across the United States, Italy and Spain contributed samples from acute and convalescent COVID-19.

Two negative PCRs, clearance, or symptom resolution were required of recovered Cohort 3 donors. From germline, CDR1 is SGHRS and CDR2 YFSETQ. With 0 bases removed from V and 6 bases from J, the gap between germline ends came to 13 bases. The CDR3 sequence is 15 residues long. Using immunoSEQ multiplex PCR, the repertoire was profiled, and TCRdb retains in-frame clones only, with some absent. The sample consists of more than 300,000 clones, under 90% of them appearing once. The material sequenced was PBMCs or T cells enriched from blood (not recorded which). The receptor comes from a man in his thirties or forties who had recovered from COVID-19. This chain joins TRBV5-1 and TRBJ1-5, with D possibly matching TRBD1 (5 bases). CDR3 bases: TGCGCCAGCAGCTTGGGGCCAGGGACTGGTCAGCCCCAGCATTTT. It translates to CASSLGPGTGQPQHF. The full variable domain, its missing parts supplied by reference TRBV5-1 and TRBJ1-5, is KAGVTQTPRYLIKTRGQQVTLSCSPISGHRSVSWYQQTPGQGLQFLFEYFSETQRNKGNFPGRFSGRQFSNSRSEMNVSTLELGDSALYLCASSLGPGTGQPQHFGDGTRLSIL.